The sequence of this T cell receptor (beta chain) was determined in a study of blood T cell repertoires in COVID-19. Overall study: Acute and convalescent COVID-19 samples came from the United States, Italy and Spain. T cells, B-cell-depleted T cells, or PBMCs supplied cDNA or gDNA.

V lost 1 base and J 0 bases, leaving 12 bases between the germline ends. Germline CDR1 is SEHNR and CDR2 is FQNEAQ (reference sequence). This CDR3 region has 17 residues. Original handling: Amplification with reference gene primers provided the estimates of nucleated cell counts. Some clones are missing from TCRdb's copy, which holds only in-frame ones; the method was immunoSEQ multiplex PCR. D and trimming were read from the DNA, whereas the V and J calls and clone size are those reported in that table. The sample contains 140,000 or so clones, about nine tenths of which appear only once. V is TRBV7-9 and J is TRBJ2-2; no reliable D call. This TCR was recovered from a woman older than 75 with acute or convalescent COVID-19. Sequencing was carried out using peripheral blood. In DNA form, the CDR3 reads TGTGCCAGCAGCTTAGTCGCCAGTATCGCGAACACCGGGGAGCTGTTTTTT. This codes for CASSLVASIANTGELFF.